This is a list of T cell receptor beta chains from one sample in a study of T cells in Graves' hyperthyroidism and ophthalmopathy. TCRdb reprocessed the multiplex PCR reads with MiXCR, giving one entry per CDR3 protein. The repertoire consists of approximately 400,000 distinct CDR3 sequences, with about 18% occurring once and the leading ten covering roughly two fifths. Specimen: blood. The receptor source for this set is a young man with Graves' ophthalmopathy. CDR3s include the opening cysteine and the closing phenylalanine or tryptophan. The D gene is left open where the match is weak. The size field is filled for only some rows; it gives once, few, many or a size class.

j_call,clone_size,d_call,cdr3_length,v_call,cdr3_aa,cdr3_nt
TRBJ1-1,many,NA,14,TRBV5-1,CASSSGKEHSEAFF,TGCGCCAGCAGTTCCGGGAAAGAACACTCTGAAGCTTTCTTT
TRBJ2-7,many,NA,12,TRBV20-1,CSARTGAYEQYF,TGCAGTGCTAGGACCGGGGCTTACGAGCAGTACTTC
TRBJ2-5,NA,NA,16,TRBV27,CASSNLSTWGEETQYF,TGTGCCAGCAGTAACCTTTCAACCTGGGGCGAAGAGACCCAGTACTTC
TRBJ2-2,NA,NA,17,TRBV7-9,CASSLFGRAPPTGELFF,TGTGCCAGCAGCTTATTCGGCAGGGCCCCCCCCACCGGGGAGCTGTTTTTT
TRBJ1-4,many,TRBD1,14,TRBV11-2,CASNDRGLREKLFF,TGTGCCAGCAACGACAGGGGGCTTAGGGAAAAACTGTTTTTT
TRBJ1-1,many,TRBD1,14,TRBV12-3/TRBV12-4,CASTLTGVNTEAFF,TGTGCCAGCACTTTGACAGGGGTGAACACTGAAGCTTTCTTT
TRBJ2-1,few,NA,13,TRBV19,CASSISGDNEQFF,TGTGCCAGTAGTATATCCGGGGACAATGAGCAGTTCTTC
TRBJ1-6,NA,NA,14,TRBV7-6,CASSLEQGGMTLHF,TGTGCCAGCAGCTTAGAACAGGGCGGTATGACCCTCCACTTT
TRBJ1-1,many,TRBD1,13,TRBV20-1,CSARGGLNTEAFF,TGCAGTGCCAGAGGGGGCTTGAACACTGAAGCTTTCTTT
TRBJ1-5,many,NA,17,TRBV2,CASSEATGVSSNQPQHF,TGTGCCAGCAGTGAAGCGACCGGGGTGAGTAGCAATCAGCCCCAGCATTTT
TRBJ2-5,NA,NA,15,TRBV7-3,CASSFGPGPQETQYF,TGTGCCAGCAGCTTTGGGCCGGGGCCTCAAGAGACCCAGTACTTC
TRBJ2-1,NA,TRBD1,16,TRBV2,CASSEAGQIFHNEQFF,TGTGCCAGCAGTGAAGCGGGACAGATATTCCACAATGAGCAGTTCTTC
TRBJ2-5,NA,NA,15,TRBV10-2,CASSEIGGPKETQYF,TGCGCCAGCAGTGAGATCGGGGGGCCCAAAGAGACCCAGTACTTC
TRBJ2-3,many,TRBD2,15,TRBV2,CANNAGGGGTDTQYF,TGTGCCAATAATGCGGGGGGCGGCGGCACAGATACGCAGTATTTT
TRBJ1-6,NA,NA,18,TRBV3-1,CASSQRGARWSYNSPLHF,TGTGCCAGCAGCCAAAGGGGGGCCAGGTGGTCCTATAATTCACCCCTCCACTTT
TRBJ1-5,few,NA,17,TRBV3-1,CASSQGVDSYSNQPQHF,TGTGCCAGCAGCCAAGGGGTAGACTCATATAGCAATCAGCCCCAGCATTTT
TRBJ1-2,few,TRBD1,14,TRBV2,CASSEWDSSYGYTF,TGTGCCAGCAGTGAATGGGACAGTTCCTATGGCTACACCTTC
TRBJ1-2,many,NA,13,TRBV7-2,CASSPTGLYGYTF,TGTGCCAGCAGTCCTACAGGGCTTTATGGCTACACCTTC
TRBJ2-3,NA,TRBD2,14,TRBV7-2,CATSPGRGVMAQYF,TGTGCCACCAGCCCGGGACGGGGGGTGATGGCGCAGTATTTT
TRBJ2-2,few,TRBD1,17,TRBV5-1,CASSWSGTGVYTGELFF,TGCGCCAGCAGCTGGTCCGGGACAGGGGTGTACACCGGGGAGCTGTTTTTT
TRBJ1-4,NA,NA,15,TRBV4-2,CASSLKYDTNEKLFF,TGTGCCAGCAGCCTTAAATACGACACTAATGAAAAACTGTTTTTT
TRBJ2-3,many,NA,15,TRBV5-8,CASSNRDGSTDTQYF,TGTGCCAGCAGCAACCGGGACGGCAGCACAGATACGCAGTATTTT
TRBJ2-2,many,NA,15,TRBV12-3/TRBV12-4,CASTLEGGGTGELFF,TGTGCCAGCACCCTCGAGGGAGGCGGAACCGGGGAGCTGTTTTTT
TRBJ1-4,many,NA,15,TRBV11-2,CASSLDGYLGEKLFF,TGTGCCAGCAGCTTAGATGGATACCTCGGGGAAAAACTGTTTTTT
TRBJ1-6,many,NA,14,TRBV2,CASSYLTYNSPLHF,TGTGCCAGCAGTTATTTAACCTATAATTCACCCCTCCACTTT
TRBJ2-6,NA,NA,17,TRBV12-3/TRBV12-4,CASSSTGTYSGANVLTF,TGTGCCAGCAGTTCGACAGGCACGTACTCTGGGGCCAACGTCCTGACTTTC
TRBJ2-3,many,TRBD2,16,TRBV20-1,CSAIQRGGDVTDTQYF,TGCAGTGCTATCCAGCGGGGTGGTGATGTCACAGATACGCAGTATTTT
TRBJ2-7,many,TRBD2,17,TRBV6-8,CAIPLPIKTGGTGEQYF,TGTGCCATCCCGTTACCCATAAAAACGGGGGGGACTGGAGAGCAGTACTTC
TRBJ1-5,many,NA,14,TRBV28,CASSSPWGNQPQHF,TGTGCCAGCAGTTCGCCCTGGGGCAATCAGCCCCAGCATTTT
TRBJ1-1,many,NA,15,TRBV20-1,CSAREALRGITEAFF,TGCAGTGCTAGAGAGGCACTCAGGGGCATAACTGAAGCTTTCTTT
TRBJ2-7,NA,NA,15,TRBV7-9,CASSTTGTEAYEQYF,TGTGCCAGCAGTACGACCGGGACGGAAGCCTACGAGCAGTACTTC
TRBJ1-2,few,NA,14,TRBV14,CASSQVSVGDGYTF,TGTGCCAGCAGCCAAGTTTCTGTAGGCGATGGCTACACCTTC
TRBJ2-7,many,TRBD1,15,TRBV7-6,CASSSHSDRAYEQYF,TGTGCCAGCAGCTCCCACTCAGACAGGGCCTACGAGCAGTACTTC
TRBJ1-5,NA,TRBD1,16,TRBV28,CASSPPGQGYRQPQHF,TGTGCCAGCAGTCCCCCGGGACAGGGTTATCGTCAGCCCCAGCATTTT
TRBJ1-2,NA,TRBD1,14,TRBV24-1,CAEVGRTGPRSYTF,TGTGCCGAAGTGGGCCGGACAGGGCCTCGAAGCTACACCTTC
TRBJ2-1,NA,NA,18,TRBV6-5,CASSYSYLGQGIYNEQFF,TGTGCCAGCAGTTACTCGTACTTGGGCCAGGGTATTTACAATGAGCAGTTCTTC
TRBJ2-1,many,NA,13,TRBV18,CASSPDGDNEQFF,TGTGCCAGCTCACCGGACGGTGACAATGAGCAGTTCTTC
TRBJ2-7,many,NA,15,TRBV2,CASSEEADLAYEQYF,TGTGCCAGCAGTGAAGAGGCGGACCTGGCCTACGAGCAGTACTTC
TRBJ1-6,NA,NA,10,TRBV5-4,CASMASPLHF,TGTGCCAGCATGGCTTCACCCCTCCACTTT
TRBJ2-7,NA,TRBD1,15,TRBV19,CAAKSTGTGSYEQYF,TGTGCCGCCAAAAGTACCGGGACAGGGTCCTACGAGCAGTACTTC
TRBJ1-1,many,NA,14,TRBV6-5,CASSYGGSNTEAFF,TGTGCCAGCAGTTACGGGGGATCGAACACTGAAGCTTTCTTT
TRBJ1-5,few,NA,15,TRBV7-9,CASSPASWGNQPQHF,TGTGCCAGCAGCCCCGCCTCGTGGGGCAATCAGCCCCAGCATTTT
TRBJ1-1,many,TRBD1,15,TRBV6-1,CASSPDRDRATEAFF,TGTGCCAGCAGTCCAGACAGGGACCGGGCCACTGAAGCTTTCTTT
TRBJ2-2,few,NA,11,TRBV9,CASKGLGELFF,TGTGCCAGTAAAGGGCTGGGGGAGCTGTTTTTT
TRBJ1-2,many,NA,12,TRBV6-1,CASSSFPYGYTF,TGTGCCAGCAGTTCTTTCCCTTATGGCTACACCTTC
TRBJ2-1,many,NA,16,TRBV7-9,CATPGGGFSSYNEQFF,TGTGCCACCCCTGGCGGGGGCTTTAGCTCCTACAATGAGCAGTTCTTC
TRBJ2-5,NA,TRBD2,15,TRBV28,CASSRGVLLQETQYF,TGTGCCAGCAGCCGGGGGGTCCTCCTCCAAGAGACCCAGTACTTC
TRBJ1-5,NA,TRBD1,13,TRBV20-1,CSAWTGVNQPQHF,TGCAGTGCTTGGACAGGGGTTAATCAGCCCCAGCATTTT
TRBJ1-5,many,NA,15,TRBV28,CASSREGLSNQPQHF,TGTGCCAGCAGTAGGGAGGGGCTTAGCAATCAGCCCCAGCATTTT
TRBJ2-7,many,TRBD1,15,TRBV28,CASNVGQTTGEEQYF,TGTGCCAGCAACGTGGGACAGACGACTGGTGAGGAGCAGTACTTC
TRBJ1-2,few,TRBD1,13,TRBV12-3/TRBV12-4,CASSFKQGGGYTF,TGTGCCAGCAGTTTCAAACAGGGGGGTGGCTACACCTTC
TRBJ1-1,NA,NA,14,TRBV4-1,CASSPQLANTEAFF,TGCGCCAGCAGCCCCCAATTAGCGAACACTGAAGCTTTCTTT
TRBJ2-5,NA,TRBD1,16,TRBV7-9,CASRLRTGTGPETQYF,TGTGCCAGCAGGCTTAGGACGGGGACAGGGCCGGAGACCCAGTACTTC
TRBJ2-7,few,NA,15,TRBV5-6,CASSFYPDISYEQYF,TGTGCCAGCAGCTTCTACCCGGACATCTCCTACGAGCAGTACTTC
TRBJ1-2,few,NA,14,TRBV9,CASSVAGQSYGYTF,TGTGCCAGCAGCGTAGCGGGGCAGAGCTATGGCTACACCTTC